The entry that follows covers one T cell receptor (beta chain) sequence. The sample comes from a study of control samples from healthy donors and cancer patients. V was cut by 6 bases and J by 4 bases, with 18 bases left in between. Germline CDR1 is MDHEN and CDR2 is SYDVKM. The length of the CDR3 is 15 residues. TCRdb's copy holds only in-frame clones and misses some; the assay was immunoSEQ multiplex PCR. Among about 190,000 clones listed, over 80% were seen once. The TCR was taken from a man aged 18 to 30 in good health. V and J are TRBV28 and TRBJ1-2; D remains ambiguous. Sequenced sample: blood. The CDR3 nucleotides are TGTGCCAGCAGAACCCCTCCGGGGTTGGGCTATGGCTACACCTTC. As protein: CASRTPPGLGYGYTF.